A selection of T cell receptor beta chains follows, all from one sample in a study of response to subunit inactivated influenza vaccine. TCRdb analysed the RT-PCR reads with MiXCR anew, one entry per CDR3 protein. This sample has around 470,000 distinct CDR3 sequences, with approximately 7.8% found just once. Sequences were derived from PBMCs from blood, sampled less than 30 months after vaccination. These receptors were obtained from a man between 50 and 75 years old who received an inactivated influenza vaccine. CDR3s include the opening cysteine and the closing phenylalanine or tryptophan. The D gene is left open where the match is weak. Expanded clones are given a class, and other clones once, few, many or no size at all.

CDR3,DNA,J,size,V,D
CSARPGLAGRTGELFF,TGCAGTGCTAGACCGGGACTAGCGGGACGGACCGGGGAGCTGTTTTTT,TRBJ2-2,.,TRBV20-1,TRBD2
CASSQDVGTGRYEQYF,TGCGCCAGCAGCCAAGATGTAGGGACAGGTCGCTACGAGCAGTACTTC,TRBJ2-7,many,TRBV4-3,TRBD1
CSVGHFHGLGLNEQFF,TGCAGCGTTGGCCATTTCCACGGACTAGGGTTGAATGAGCAGTTCTTC,TRBJ2-1,.,TRBV29-1,TRBD2
CASSDSRGRNEQFF,TGTGCCAGCAGTGACTCCAGGGGTCGCAATGAGCAGTTCTTC,TRBJ2-1,many,TRBV6-4,.
CASRMVASGEPAYNEQFF,TGTGCCAGCAGGATGGTGGCTAGCGGGGAGCCGGCCTACAATGAGCAGTTCTTC,TRBJ2-1,many,TRBV4-2,TRBD2
CASSHRQGSSFGNIQYF,TGTGCCAGCAGCCACCGGCAGGGCTCATCTTTTGGGAACATTCAGTACTTC,TRBJ2-4,few,TRBV14,.
CSARDRLREGLTGELFF,TGCAGTGCTAGAGATCGGTTGCGGGAGGGCCTCACCGGGGAGCTGTTTTTT,TRBJ2-2,few,TRBV20-1,TRBD2
CASTGQGLSYEQYF,TGTGCCAGCACTGGACAGGGACTCTCCTACGAGCAGTACTTC,TRBJ2-7,few,TRBV2,TRBD1
CASSYAGGLEYEQYF,TGTGCCAGCAGTTATGCGGGGGGGCTGGAATACGAGCAGTACTTC,TRBJ2-7,.,TRBV6-5,TRBD2
CASSNRVSTDTQYF,TGCGCCAGCAGCAATAGGGTTAGCACAGATACGCAGTATTTT,TRBJ2-3,many,TRBV5-1,.
CASSQDLAGGNGYTF,TGCGCCAGCAGCCAAGATCTAGCAGGGGGCAATGGCTACACCTTC,TRBJ1-2,many,TRBV4-3,TRBD1
CASNPSGSQYEQYF,TGTGCCAGCAATCCCAGCGGGAGTCAATACGAGCAGTACTTC,TRBJ2-7,many,TRBV6-1,TRBD2
CASSPTGLWADTQYF,TGTGCCAGCAGCCCTACGGGTCTATGGGCAGATACGCAGTATTTT,TRBJ2-3,many,TRBV7-2,.
CASSSWRVSGNTIYF,TGTGCCAGCAGCAGTTGGAGGGTCTCTGGAAACACCATATATTTT,TRBJ1-3,.,TRBV12-3/TRBV12-4,.
CASSPQGAVNYGYTF,TGCGCCAGCAGCCCTCAGGGGGCCGTTAACTATGGCTACACCTTC,TRBJ1-2,few,TRBV5-1,TRBD1
CAIMQDNEQFF,TGTGCCATCATGCAGGACAATGAGCAGTTCTTC,TRBJ2-1,many,TRBV10-3,.
CASSLRTDRVGEAFF,TGCGCCAGCAGCCTAAGAACGGACAGGGTTGGTGAAGCTTTCTTT,TRBJ1-1,.,TRBV5-1,TRBD1
CSAGTVYEQYF,TGCAGCGCCGGGACGGTCTACGAGCAGTACTTC,TRBJ2-7,many,TRBV29-1,.
CASSGGKRESSGNTIYF,TGTGCCAGCAGTGGAGGGAAGAGGGAGAGCTCTGGAAACACCATATATTTT,TRBJ1-3,many,TRBV25-1,.
CASSQVTGHYEQYF,TGCGCCAGCAGCCAAGTAACCGGACACTACGAGCAGTACTTC,TRBJ2-7,few,TRBV4-3,.
CASSGVNSGNTIYF,TGTGCCAGCAGCGGGGTAAACTCTGGAAACACCATATATTTT,TRBJ1-3,few,TRBV7-9,.
CASSAPVGGEEKLFF,TGTGCCAGCAGTGCACCCGTCGGGGGGGAGGAAAAACTGTTTTTT,TRBJ1-4,few,TRBV28,.
CASSLAGRGVSGNTIYF,TGTGCCAGCAGCTTAGCGGGCAGGGGTGTTTCTGGAAACACCATATATTTT,TRBJ1-3,few,TRBV7-2,.
CAVAGTANTGELFF,TGTGCCGTGGCCGGGACAGCTAACACCGGGGAGCTGTTTTTT,TRBJ2-2,many,TRBV10-3,TRBD1
CASRNRDSGASPLHF,TGTGCCAGCAGAAATCGGGACAGCGGGGCCTCACCCCTCCACTTT,TRBJ1-6,few,TRBV6-1,TRBD1
CAISEGGGGYAFQYF,TGTGCCATCAGTGAGGGGGGAGGTGGATACGCTTTTCAGTACTTC,TRBJ2-4,.,TRBV10-3,.
CASSTDATSGRRNEQFF,TGTGCCAGCAGCACCGACGCGACTAGCGGGAGAAGGAATGAGCAGTTCTTC,TRBJ2-1,many,TRBV5-6,TRBD2
CASSGRLAGGFDEQFF,TGTGCCAGCAGTGGGCGTCTAGCGGGAGGGTTCGATGAGCAGTTCTTC,TRBJ2-1,.,TRBV2,TRBD2
CASSVEGEGYNEQFF,TGTGCCAGCAGCGTAGAAGGGGAGGGGTACAATGAGCAGTTCTTC,TRBJ2-1,.,TRBV9,TRBD2
CASSLPRDRGAYGYTF,TGTGCCAGCAGCTTACCCCGGGACCGAGGGGCCTATGGCTACACCTTC,TRBJ1-2,.,TRBV7-2,.
CASSKTGVQGLNSPLHF,TGTGCCAGCAGCAAGACAGGGGTTCAGGGTCTGAATTCACCCCTCCACTTT,TRBJ1-6,many,TRBV7-2,TRBD1
CASSQGTGGTEAFF,TGTGCCAGCAGTCAGGGGACAGGGGGGACTGAAGCTTTCTTT,TRBJ1-1,few,TRBV6-1,TRBD1
CSARWSYGYTF,TGCAGTGCTAGATGGAGCTATGGCTACACCTTC,TRBJ1-2,.,TRBV20-1,.
CASRGTSGSGEQFF,TGTGCCAGCAGAGGGACTAGCGGGAGTGGTGAGCAGTTCTTC,TRBJ2-1,.,TRBV6-1,TRBD2
CASSLVLGTANNEQFF,TGTGCCAGCAGCTTAGTGTTGGGAACAGCAAATAATGAGCAGTTCTTC,TRBJ2-1,many,TRBV7-8,.
CASSFQREGRHEQYF,TGTGCCAGCAGTTTCCAGCGGGAGGGCCGCCACGAGCAGTACTTC,TRBJ2-7,few,TRBV6-5,TRBD2
CSARILAGGSYNEQFF,TGCAGTGCTAGAATCCTAGCGGGAGGATCCTACAATGAGCAGTTCTTC,TRBJ2-1,many,TRBV20-1,TRBD2